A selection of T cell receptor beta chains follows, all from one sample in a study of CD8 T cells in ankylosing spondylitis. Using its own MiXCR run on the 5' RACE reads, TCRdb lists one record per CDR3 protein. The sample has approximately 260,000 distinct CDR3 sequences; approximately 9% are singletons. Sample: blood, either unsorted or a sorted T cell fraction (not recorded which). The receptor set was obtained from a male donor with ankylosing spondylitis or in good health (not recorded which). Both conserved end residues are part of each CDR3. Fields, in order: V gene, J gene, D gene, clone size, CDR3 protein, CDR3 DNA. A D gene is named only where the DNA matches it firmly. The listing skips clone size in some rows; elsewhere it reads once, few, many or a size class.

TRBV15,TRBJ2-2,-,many,CATSRDRGRNTGELFF,TGTGCCACCAGCAGGGACCGGGGTAGGAACACCGGGGAGCTGTTTTTT
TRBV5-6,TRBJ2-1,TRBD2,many,CASSFQNSGLADNEQFF,TGTGCCAGCAGCTTTCAAAATTCGGGACTAGCGGACAATGAGCAGTTCTTC
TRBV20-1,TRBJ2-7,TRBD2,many,CSAKGTSGISEQYF,TGCAGTGCCAAGGGGACTAGCGGGATTTCCGAGCAGTACTTC
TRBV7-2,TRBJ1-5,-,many,CASSLVPLNQPQHF,TGTGCCAGCAGCTTAGTACCTCTCAATCAGCCCCAGCATTTT
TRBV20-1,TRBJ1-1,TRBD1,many,CSARVQGTGLSEAFF,TGCAGTGCTAGAGTCCAGGGGACAGGTCTCTCTGAAGCTTTCTTT
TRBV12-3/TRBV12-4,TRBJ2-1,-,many,CASSLGLQYNEQFF,TGTGCCAGCAGTTTAGGCTTACAGTACAATGAGCAGTTCTTC
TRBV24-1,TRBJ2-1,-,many,CATRSESGGASYNEQFF,TGTGCCACCCGATCCGAATCTGGAGGCGCCTCCTACAATGAGCAGTTCTTC
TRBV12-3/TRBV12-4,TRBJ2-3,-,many,CASRSDTQYF,TGTGCCAGCAGATCAGATACGCAGTATTTT
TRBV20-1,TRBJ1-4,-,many,CSARAGTSTNEKLFF,TGCAGTGCTAGGGCCGGGACTTCAACTAATGAAAAACTGTTTTTT
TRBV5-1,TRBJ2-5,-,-,CASAEGWETQYF,TGCGCCAGTGCCGAGGGGTGGGAGACCCAGTACTTC
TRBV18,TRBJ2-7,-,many,CASSPGQLSYEQYF,TGTGCCAGCTCACCAGGGCAGCTCTCCTACGAGCAGTACTTC
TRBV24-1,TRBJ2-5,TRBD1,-,CATSETGAAQYF,TGTGCCACCAGTGAGACAGGGGCGGCCCAGTACTTC
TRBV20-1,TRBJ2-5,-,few,CSARDRVIETQYF,TGCAGTGCTAGAGATCGGGTGATCGAGACCCAGTACTTC
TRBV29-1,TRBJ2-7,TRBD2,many,CSVESPGLAGGTEQYF,TGCAGCGTTGAATCCCCCGGACTAGCGGGAGGAACCGAGCAGTACTTC
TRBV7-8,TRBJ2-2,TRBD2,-,CASSLPRRTSPNTGELFF,TGTGCCAGCAGCTTACCCCGGAGGACTAGCCCGAACACCGGGGAGCTGTTTTTT
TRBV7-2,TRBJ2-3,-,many,CASSLVSLGPMYF,TGTGCCAGCAGCTTGGTCTCGTTAGGCCCCATGTATTTT
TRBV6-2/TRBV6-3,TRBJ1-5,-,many,CASSLSGRGPEYSNQPQHF,TGTGCCAGCAGTTTGTCGGGCCGGGGGCCAGAATATAGCAATCAGCCCCAGCATTTT
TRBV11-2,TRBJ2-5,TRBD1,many,CASSTNRGETQYF,TGTGCCAGCAGCACAAACAGGGGAGAGACCCAGTACTTC
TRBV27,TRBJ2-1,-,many,CASSIPGSSQFF,TGTGCCAGCAGTATCCCAGGGAGTTCGCAGTTCTTC
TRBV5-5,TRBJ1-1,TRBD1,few,CASSLPTGLAFF,TGTGCCAGCAGCTTACCGACAGGGCTCGCTTTCTTT
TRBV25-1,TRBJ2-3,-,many,CRSMKGTRYTDTQYF,TGTCGAAGCATGAAGGGGACAAGATACACAGATACGCAGTATTTT
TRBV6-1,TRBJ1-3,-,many,CASSTTGRGNTIYF,TGTGCCAGCAGTACAACAGGGAGGGGAAACACCATATATTTT
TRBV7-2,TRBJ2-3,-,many,CASSASGTSTDTQYF,TGTGCCAGCAGCGCCTCCGGGACTAGCACAGATACGCAGTATTTT
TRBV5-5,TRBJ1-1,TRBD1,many,CASSLTGRGLGTEAFF,TGTGCCAGCAGCCTGACTGGGAGGGGGCTGGGCACTGAAGCTTTCTTT
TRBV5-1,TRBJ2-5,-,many,CASSLGEATQETQYF,TGCGCCAGCAGCTTGGGGGAGGCGACCCAAGAGACCCAGTACTTC
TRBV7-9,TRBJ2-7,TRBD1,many,CASSRLPGTGGGMDF,TGTGCCAGCAGCAGATTACCCGGGACAGGGGGCGGTATGGACTTC
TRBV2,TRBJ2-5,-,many,CASRRLSQGTQYF,TGTGCCAGCCGTCGACTATCCCAGGGGACCCAGTACTTC
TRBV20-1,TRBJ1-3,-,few,CSARDGRAASGNTIYF,TGCAGTGCTAGAGATGGAAGGGCAGCCTCTGGAAACACCATATATTTT
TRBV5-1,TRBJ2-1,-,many,CASSLEVASMGNEQFF,TGCGCCAGCAGCTTGGAGGTAGCGAGCATGGGCAATGAGCAGTTCTTC
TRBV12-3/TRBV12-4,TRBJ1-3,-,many,CASSFPSGRISGNTIYF,TGTGCCAGCAGTTTTCCGTCCGGGCGGATCTCTGGAAACACCATATATTTT
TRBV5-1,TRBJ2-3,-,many,CASSLANPSETTDTQYF,TGCGCCAGCAGCTTGGCAAATCCTAGCGAAACCACAGATACGCAGTATTTT
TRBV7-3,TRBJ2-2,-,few,CASSLTDGRQMNTGELFF,TGTGCCAGCAGCTTAACGGACGGCAGGCAAATGAACACCGGGGAGCTGTTTTTT
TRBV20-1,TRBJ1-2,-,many,CSASPTPGGYTF,TGCAGTGCTAGCCCAACCCCCGGGGGCTACACCTTC
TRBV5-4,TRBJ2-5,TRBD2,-,CASSSDQGLAVKETQYF,TGTGCCAGCAGCTCTGACCAGGGACTAGCGGTCAAAGAGACCCAGTACTTC
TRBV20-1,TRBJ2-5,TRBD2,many,CSARMWVAGVNQETQYF,TGCAGTGCTCGGATGTGGGTAGCGGGGGTCAACCAAGAGACCCAGTACTTC
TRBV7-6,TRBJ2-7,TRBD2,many,CASSGGREYEQYF,TGTGCCAGCAGCGGCGGGAGGGAGTACGAGCAGTACTTC
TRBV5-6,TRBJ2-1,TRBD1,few,CASSLEGRGRVEQFF,TGTGCCAGCAGCTTGGAAGGCAGGGGGCGCGTTGAGCAGTTCTTC
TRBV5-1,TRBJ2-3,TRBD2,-,CASRVSGARGDTQYF,TGCGCCAGCAGGGTTAGCGGGGCCCGAGGAGATACGCAGTATTTT
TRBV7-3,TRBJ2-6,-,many,CASSPSSSGANVLTF,TGTGCCAGCAGCCCGAGTTCCTCTGGGGCCAACGTCCTGACTTTC
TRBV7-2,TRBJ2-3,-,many,CASSLRGPSTDTQYF,TGTGCCAGCAGTTTGAGGGGTCCGAGCACAGATACGCAGTATTTT
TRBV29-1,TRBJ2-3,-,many,CSVDGGSITDTQYF,TGCAGCGTTGATGGGGGCTCGATCACAGATACGCAGTATTTT
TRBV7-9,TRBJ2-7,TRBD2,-,CASSSDTGGSYEQYF,TGTGCCAGCAGCTCAGACACGGGAGGATCCTACGAGCAGTACTTC
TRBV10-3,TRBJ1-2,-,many,CAISDPGGYTF,TGTGCCATCAGTGATCCGGGGGGCTACACCTTC
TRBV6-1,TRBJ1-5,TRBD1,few,CASRGGQGRQPQHF,TGTGCCAGCAGGGGGGGACAGGGTAGACAGCCCCAGCATTTT
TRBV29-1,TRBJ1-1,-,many,CSVEDPGGEAFF,TGCAGCGTTGAAGACCCGGGAGGAGAAGCTTTCTTT
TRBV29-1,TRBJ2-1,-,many,CSVGAGGNEQFF,TGCAGCGTTGGGGCCGGAGGTAATGAGCAGTTCTTC
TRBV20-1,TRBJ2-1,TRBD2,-,CSARAGTTTEQFF,TGCAGTGCTAGAGCCGGGACTACTACTGAGCAGTTCTTC
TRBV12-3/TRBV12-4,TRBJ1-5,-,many,CASSFRGQTYSYSNQPQHF,TGTGCCAGCAGTTTCCGAGGACAGACCTACTCTTATAGCAATCAGCCCCAGCATTTT